This TCR beta chain was captured in a study of shared clonotypes between healthy human individuals. TCRdb's table, derived via immunoSEQ multiplex PCR, lists solely in-frame clones and lacks some. The repertoire holds about 2.3 million clones, approximately 95% seen once, with about 0.39% in the top ten. The length of the CDR3 is 14 residues. The trim removed 9 bases at V and 3 bases at J, leaving 2 bases unmatched. CDR1 SNHLY and CDR2 FYNNEI come from the germline V gene. This chain connects TRBV2 to TRBJ2-3; TRBD2 matches 14 bases. This receptor was taken from a man aged 18 to 29 in good health. Some clones in this sample may be carry-over from other donors' samples. Sequencing was carried out using naive CD4+ T cells from PBMCs. Sample subset: CD45RA+ positively selected. The DNA of the CDR3 is TGTGCCAGTGGACTAGCGGGAGGAACAGATACGCAGTATTTT. Amino acids: CASGLAGGTDTQYF. The full variable domain, rest sourced from reference TRBV2 and TRBJ2-3, is EPEVTQTPSHQVTQMGQEVILRCVPISNHLYFYWYRQILGQKVEFLVSFYNNEISEKSEIFDDQFSVERPDGSNFTLKIRSTKLEDSAMYFCASGLAGGTDTQYFGPGTRLTVL.